These 27 T cell receptor beta chains were sequenced from one sample in a study of blood T cell repertoires in COVID-19. TCRdb keeps only in-frame clones here, not all; method: immunoSEQ multiplex PCR. The sample includes under 130,000 clones, 75% to 85% of them seen just once. Sequencing input: peripheral blood. Source of these receptors: a woman aged 70-85 years with acute or convalescent COVID-19.

CDR3 nucleotide sequence: TGCAGTGCTAGTCTGGACAGGGGGGTTGGAAACACCATATATTTT. Translating it yields CSASLDRGVGNTIYF. The rearrangement joins TRBV20-1 to TRBJ1-3, with 10 bases lining up with TRBD1. The CDR3 length is 15 residues. The junction had 5 bases not matched to a gene; V was cut back by 3 bases and J by 3 bases. Germline V gene lookup returns CDR1 DFQATT and CDR2 SNEGSKA (reference sequence).

The chain recombines TRBV9 with TRBJ1-1; unclear D gene. Germline V gene data show CDR1 as SGDLS and CDR2 as YYNGEE. This CDR3 region has 16 residues. Trimming removed 0 bases from V and 0 bases from J, with 12 bases in between. CDR3 residues: CASSVDSAGMNTEAFF. Written as DNA, the CDR3 is TGTGCCAGCAGCGTAGACAGTGCCGGGATGAACACTGAAGCTTTCTTT. Complete variable domain (other parts from reference TRBV9 and TRBJ1-1): DSGVTQTPKHLITATGQRVTLRCSPRSGDLSVYWYQQSLDQGLQFLIQYYNGEERAKGNILERFSAQQFPDLHSELNLSSLELGDSALYFCASSVDSAGMNTEAFFGQGTRLTVV.

V is TRBV19 and J is TRBJ1-2, with 7 bases fitting TRBD1. CDR3 length: 16 residues. The V and J ends lost 3 bases and 4 bases, in that order; junction bases with no gene match: 11. From germline, CDR1 is LNHDA and CDR2 SQIVND (reference sequence). The chain's CDR3 is CASSIGQDNNLYGYTF. The CDR3 nucleotides are TGTGCCAGTAGTATTGGACAGGACAACAACCTCTATGGCTACACCTTC.

The CDR3 sequence is CASVGQGGGGNIQYF. CDR3 nucleotides: TGTGCCAGCGTGGGTCAGGGAGGGGGTGGGAACATTCAGTACTTC. This sequence joins TRBV6-5 and TRBJ2-4, with D possibly TRBD2 on 7 matching bases. The CDR3 consists of 15 residues. The germline V and J ends were trimmed by 8 bases and 7 bases, with 21 bases remaining between them. Germline V lookup: CDR1 MNHEY, CDR2 SVGAGI.

About this clone itself: An end of the junction does not agree with germline; a read error may underlie this. V and J are TRBV28 and TRBJ1-2; TRBD1 agrees at 7 bases. The CDR3 is 11 amino acids. The germline CDR1 and CDR2 sequences are MDHEN and SYDVKM. CDR3 amino acids: CASRDSYGYTF. For the CDR3, the DNA is TGTGCAAGCAGGGACAGCTATGGCTACACCTTC.

The chain joins TRBV9 to TRBJ2-2; 9 nucleotides align to TRBD2. The CDR3 is made up of 18 amino acids. Germline V lookup: CDR1 SGDLS, CDR2 YYNGEE. J was trimmed by 6 bases and V by 1 base; bases with no gene match: 13. CDR3 sequence (DNA): TGTGCCAGCAGCGTAAACCAGAGGGCTAGCGGGATGGCCGGGGAGCTGTTTTTT. Its protein product is CASSVNQRASGMAGELFF.

This chain joins TRBV5-1 and TRBJ2-2; D is ambiguous. The CDR3 length is 17 residues. The ends were cut back, 0 bases at V and 7 bases at J, with 19 bases in the middle. Germline CDR1 SGHRS, CDR2 YFSETQ. CDR3 DNA sequence: TGCGCCAGCAGCTTGGTGAGCCCCGTGTTTTATGGCGGGGAGCTGTTTTTT. Protein: CASSLVSPVFYGGELFF.

V and J are TRBV4-1 and TRBJ2-3; possibly TRBD1 for D (5 bases). CDR1 and CDR2 (germline): MGHRA, YSYEKL. The CDR3 is made up of 14 amino acids. Deletions cut 5 bases from V and 2 bases from J, with 11 bases between. This CDR3 reads CASSVGPYTDTQYF. CDR3 bases: TGCGCCAGCAGCGTGGGGCCGTACACAGATACGCAGTATTTT.

This clone came up a few times. The chain joins TRBV11-2 to TRBJ1-4; 7 bases agree with TRBD1. The CDR3 has 14 residues. Germline V gives CDR1 SGHAT, CDR2 FQNNGV. With 1 base clipped from V and 8 bases from J, the junction kept 4 bases outside the gene matches. The CDR3 is CASSLVRGREKLFF. As DNA, the CDR3 is TGTGCCAGCAGCTTAGTAAGGGGGCGAGAAAAACTGTTTTTT.

The chain recombines TRBV19 with TRBJ1-4; D gene ambiguous. CDR1 is LNHDA, CDR2 SQIVND, per germline (reference sequence). The CDR3 is 14 amino acids. The germline V and J ends were trimmed by 0 bases and 7 bases, with 9 bases remaining between them. The CDR3 here is CASSIDGGGEKLFF. The CDR3 DNA reads TGTGCCAGTAGTATAGACGGAGGCGGTGAAAAACTGTTTTTT.

The V gene is TRBV6-2 or TRBV6-3, the J gene TRBJ2-3, with 8 bases identical to TRBD1. V lost 5 bases and J lost 0; bases outside the gene matches: 4. In germline, CDR1 is MNHEY, CDR2 SVGEGT. The CDR3 extends over 15 amino acids. The CDR3 DNA reads as TGTGCCAGCAGTCTGGACAGGGTTAGCACAGATACGCAGTATTTT. It is translated as CASSLDRVSTDTQYF.

This clone was counted a few times. The chain joins TRBV5-5 to TRBJ1-1; weak D call: TRBD1 (5 bases). Trimming stripped 0 bases from V and 1 base from J, with 16 bases between. CDR1 is SGHKS and CDR2 is YYEKEE in the germline V gene (reference sequence). This CDR3 spans 17 amino acids. CDR3 residues: CASSLARPGMGNTEAFF. CDR3 bases: TGTGCCAGCAGCTTGGCACGGCCAGGGATGGGGAACACTGAAGCTTTCTTT.

This chain connects TRBV15 to TRBJ1-6; D uncertain. The CDR3 has 14 amino acids. CDR1 and CDR2 from the germline V gene are LNHNV and YYDKDF (reference sequence). V lost 0 bases, J lost 10 bases, and 10 bases lay in between. The CDR3 bases are TGTGCCACCAGCAGAGATAGGAGTGCGTCACCCCTCCACTTT. This encodes CATSRDRSASPLHF.

This clone has just one count. The CDR3 region is CASSYARRGTDTQYF. CDR3 DNA sequence: TGTGCCAGCAGTTACGCGAGGAGGGGCACAGATACGCAGTATTTT. The chain couples TRBV7-2 to TRBJ2-3; D might be TRBD2 (6 bases). The CDR3 has 15 residues. Per the germline V gene, CDR1 is SGHTA and CDR2 is FQGNSA. Trimming left V 6 bases short and J 1 base short, with 14 bases between.

This clone was found a few times. V and J are TRBV2 and TRBJ2-1, with 8 nucleotides matching TRBD2. V trimming: 1 base; J trimming: 9 bases; junction bases outside the gene matches: 8. CDR3 length: 15 amino acids. Germline V gene data show CDR1 as SNHLY and CDR2 as FYNNEI. The CDR3 loop reads CASSEVSGKSGEQFF. The CDR3 region has the DNA TGTGCCAGCAGTGAAGTTAGCGGGAAGTCCGGTGAGCAGTTCTTC.

This chain links TRBV6-5 with TRBJ1-1; 7 bases agree with TRBD1. CDR1 and CDR2 (germline): MNHEY, SVGAGI. The CDR3 loop spans 14 amino acids. J was trimmed by 2 bases and V by 5 bases; bases with no gene match: 5. CDR3 protein: CASSLQGRNTEAFF. The CDR3 nucleotides are TGTGCCAGCAGTCTACAGGGGCGAAACACTGAAGCTTTCTTT.

This chain connects TRBV6-5 to TRBJ1-4; D gene ambiguous. This CDR3 is built from 13 residues. Trimming took off 7 bases at V and 8 bases at J, with 14 bases between the two ends. The germline V gene encodes CDR1 MNHEY and CDR2 SVGAGI. The CDR3 spells CASNVGGEEKLFF. CDR3 DNA: TGTGCCAGCAATGTGGGAGGAGAAGAAAAACTGTTTTTT.

This chain uses TRBV9 with TRBJ2-1, with 13 bases that match TRBD2. After removal of 3 bases from V and 7 bases from J, the junction contained 1 base not matched to a gene. The germline V gene has CDR1 SGDLS and CDR2 YYNGEE. CDR3 length equals 14 residues. The CDR3 sequence: CASSATSGGNEQFF. The CDR3 DNA reads TGTGCCAGCAGCGCGACTAGCGGGGGGAATGAGCAGTTCTTC. Full variable domain (missing parts from reference TRBV9 and TRBJ2-1): DSGVTQTPKHLITATGQRVTLRCSPRSGDLSVYWYQQSLDQGLQFLIQYYNGEERAKGNILERFSAQQFPDLHSELNLSSLELGDSALYFCASSATSGGNEQFFGPGTRLTVL.

This rearrangement joins TRBV20-1 to TRBJ2-7, with 8 bases identical to TRBD2. CDR1 is DFQATT and CDR2 is SNEGSKA in the germline V gene (reference sequence). CDR3 length: 13 residues. J lost 4 bases, V lost 3 bases, and 5 bases had no gene match. The CDR3 region is CSASLAGQYEQYF. The CDR3, as DNA: TGCAGTGCTAGTTTAGCGGGACAATACGAGCAGTACTTC.

Points on this clone: Being one base from a much bigger clone, this may be a read error. The V and J genes are TRBV19 and TRBJ2-2; 9 bases match TRBD2. Germline assignment: CDR1 LNHDA and CDR2 SQIVND (reference sequence). Unmatched junction bases numbered 4, after V lost 6 bases and J lost 5 bases. CDR3 length equals 14 residues. The CDR3 DNA reads as TGTGCCAGTAGGGCGCGGGGGGGGACCGGGGAGCTGTTTTTT. As protein: CASRARGGTGELFF.

The V and J genes are TRBV10-3 and TRBJ1-5; 11 nucleotides line up with TRBD1. Germline trimming cut 0 bases from V and 5 bases from J; bases unmatched to any gene: 0. This CDR3 has 15 amino acids. Germline lookup yields CDR1 ENHRY and CDR2 SYGVKD. This CDR3 is CAISESGQGDQPQHF. As DNA, the CDR3 is TGTGCCATCAGTGAGTCGGGACAGGGGGATCAGCCCCAGCATTTT.

For the CDR3, the DNA is TGTGCCAGCAGCGCAGGACAGGGGGTCGCCGGGGAGCTGTTTTTT. Protein product: CASSAGQGVAGELFF. J is TRBJ2-2 and V is TRBV11-3, with TRBD1 identical over 10 bases. CDR1 and CDR2 (germline): SGHNT, YENEEA. After removal of 5 bases from V and 6 bases from J, the junction contained 6 bases not matched to a gene. The CDR3 extends over 15 amino acids.

Ten or more counts support this clone. The chain joins TRBV19 to TRBJ1-1; 9 nucleotides align to TRBD1. Germline lookup yields CDR1 LNHDA and CDR2 SQIVND (reference sequence). The CDR3 runs to 15 residues. The V and J ends lost 5 bases and 4 bases, in that order; junction bases with no gene match: 8. CDR3 DNA: TGTGCCAGTAGTTTTCAGACAGGGGGGAGCACTGAAGCTTTCTTT. It translates to CASSFQTGGSTEAFF.

This clone was seen just once. The rearrangement uses TRBV6-5 and TRBJ1-2; TRBD1 aligns across 9 bases. CDR1 MNHEY and CDR2 SVGAGI come from the germline V gene. Germline trimming cut 7 bases from V and 4 bases from J; bases unmatched to any gene: 7. The CDR3 extends over 14 amino acids. This CDR3 reads CASTDGQGIYGYTF. The CDR3 DNA is TGTGCCAGCACCGACGGACAGGGGATCTATGGCTACACCTTC.

This rearrangement joins TRBV5-1 to TRBJ2-2, with D maybe TRBD1 (5 bases). Germline CDR1 is SGHRS and CDR2 is YFSETQ. The CDR3 consists of 15 residues. Trimming pared 0 bases from V and 6 bases from J, leaving 12 bases between. The CDR3 here is CASSLGGVIAGELFF. The CDR3 DNA sequence: TGCGCCAGCAGCTTGGGGGGCGTCATCGCCGGGGAGCTGTTTTTT.

This clone has only one observation. This chain joins TRBV5-5 and TRBJ2-3; 13 positions agree with TRBD2. The V gene's germline CDR1 is SGHKS and CDR2 YYEKEE (reference sequence). The CDR3 totals 17 residues. The V and J ends lost 4 bases and 2 bases, in that order; junction bases with no gene match: 7. CDR3 bases: TGTGCCAGCAGCCCCCACGGGACTAGCGGGATCACAGATACGCAGTATTTT. Amino acid sequence: CASSPHGTSGITDTQYF.

The rearrangement uses TRBV6-2 or TRBV6-3 and TRBJ2-7; maybe TRBD1 (6 bases). This CDR3 spans 16 amino acids. Per germline, CDR1 MNHEY and CDR2 SVGEGT. The V end lost 5 bases, the J end lost 1 base, and 18 bases lay between the germline ends. CDR3 in DNA: TGTGCCAGCAGTACCCCGGGACACCTATTTTCCTACGAGCAGTACTTC. Translating it yields CASSTPGHLFSYEQYF.